This T cell receptor (beta chain) was observed in a study of read filtering for tumor transcriptome and immune sequencing. The library was built from approximately 400 ng RNA with molecular barcoded adaptors for alpha/delta and beta/gamma chains. MiXCR was run by TCRdb on the reads, yielding one entry per CDR3 protein. The repertoire consists of around 33,000 distinct CDR3 sequences, with approximately 18% occurring once and the leading ten covering more than 15%. This CDR3 is built from 15 residues. With 4 bases removed from V and 1 base from J, the gap between germline ends came to 15 bases. CDR1 and CDR2 from the germline V gene are SGHDT and YYEEEE. About this clonotype itself: Here the CDR3 omits its conserved ending phenylalanine or tryptophan, so a read error is the likely source.

The gene calls are TRBV5-6 and TRBJ2-7; unclear D gene. Sequencing used a population of CD138-negative cells sorted from bone marrow. The receptor comes from a donor at least 40 years old with multiple myeloma. CDR3 DNA sequence: TGTGCCAGCAGCGAAGGTCCAACGGGTTCCTACGAGCAGTACCTC. Its protein product is CASSEGPTGSYEQYL.